This T cell receptor beta chain is from a study of cytomegalovirus exposure and HLA in healthy donors. Overall study results and limits: Reportedly, fewer N-insertions than the 666-donor mean appeared in an Asian-associated ancestry cluster in a later analysis. Apparent HLA restriction characterized most CMV-associated TCR beta chains in a later analysis.

Of note for this clone: Its target is not known.

This CDR3 is built from 17 residues. Germline V CDR1 and CDR2: SGDLS, YYNGEE. The J segment lost 3 bases and the V segment lost 0 bases, leaving 4 bases of the junction unmatched. PCR was performed using 60 Vbeta and 13 Jbeta primers. The protocol was immunoSEQ multiplex PCR, while the TCRdb copy is restricted to in-frame clones and leaves out a portion. This table holds approximately 150,000 clones, roughly 80% found once. The rearrangement joins TRBV9 to TRBJ2-3; 13 nucleotides line up with TRBD2. The specimen sequenced was PBMCs. The origin of this receptor is a male donor in good health and CMV-seronegative. CDR3 DNA: TGTGCCAGCAGCGTAGCTTGGACTAGCGGGAGTACAGATACGCAGTATTTT. It codes for CASSVAWTSGSTDTQYF.